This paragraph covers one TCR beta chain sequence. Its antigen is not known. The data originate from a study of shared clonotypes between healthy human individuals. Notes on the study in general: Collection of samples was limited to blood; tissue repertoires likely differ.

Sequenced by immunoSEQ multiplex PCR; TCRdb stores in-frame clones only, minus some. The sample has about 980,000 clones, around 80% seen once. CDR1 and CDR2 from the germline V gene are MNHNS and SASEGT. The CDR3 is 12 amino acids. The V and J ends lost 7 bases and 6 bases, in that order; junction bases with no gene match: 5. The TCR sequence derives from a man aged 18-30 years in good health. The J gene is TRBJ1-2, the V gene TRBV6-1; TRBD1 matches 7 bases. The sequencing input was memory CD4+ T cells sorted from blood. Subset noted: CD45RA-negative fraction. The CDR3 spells CASNEGANGYTF. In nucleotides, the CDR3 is TGTGCCAGCAATGAGGGGGCGAATGGCTACACCTTC.